This T cell receptor beta chain is from a study of cytomegalovirus exposure and HLA in healthy donors. General observations from the study: In a later analysis, TCR beta V- and J-gene trimming showed a link to a missense DCLRE1C variant. Reported results showed that the classifier diagnosed cytomegalovirus status with high specificity and sensitivity.

This clone appeared once. Its antigen is undetermined. The germline V gene has CDR1 SEHNR and CDR2 FQNEAQ (reference sequence). The CDR3 extends over 16 amino acids. Trimming left V 0 bases short and J 1 base short, with 10 bases between. The study ran its PCR with 60 Vbeta and 13 Jbeta primers. This table comes from immunoSEQ multiplex PCR, and its TCRdb copy is limited to in-frame clones, with some not included. The sample includes some 40,000 clones, around half of them seen just once. The V and J genes are TRBV7-9 and TRBJ2-1, with a possible D match to TRBD2 (5 bases). Sequencing input: PBMCs. This clonotype was sampled from a woman between 35 and 50 years old in good health and CMV-seropositive. The DNA for the CDR3 is TGTGCCAGCAGCTTAGCTTCCCGGGGTTCCTACAATGAGCAGTTCTTC. It is translated as CASSLASRGSYNEQFF.